A single sample gave rise to the 13 T cell receptor beta chains below, sequenced in a study of regulatory T cells (dated by TCRdb to 2016 to 2019). General study outcomes and caveats: Enrichment for hydrophobic residues at CDR3 positions 6 and 7 was found in conventional CD4+ T cells from CD3G-deficient patients, suggesting more self-reactive specificities.

No cognate antigen is known for these TCRs. Library construction relied on the immunoSEQ multiplex PCR assay. The multiplex PCR used 52 forward TRBV primers and 13 reverse TRBJ primers, with assay-based and computational corrections for amplification bias. This is the immuneACCESS table as TCRdb keeps it, with only in-frame sequences that have V and J called. A part of the clones is gone; compared with another copy, unresolved V genes explain less than half, and the rest is unexplained. The sample table holds more than 15,000 clones, of which 80% to 90% were seen once. Less than 9.5% of the sample belongs to the ten largest clones. Sequences were obtained from conventional CD4+ T cells sorted from blood. Every receptor here comes from a person aged 25 to 39 with CD3G deficiency.

This clone was counted a few times. The CDR3 coding sequence is TGCGCCAGCAGCTTGGAGGAGCGGCTGACCCAGTACTTC. Protein product: CASSLEERLTQYF. This chain links TRBV5-1 with TRBJ2-5, with D possibly being TRBD2 (5 bases). The V and J ends lost 0 bases and 7 bases respectively, with 10 bases between them. The CDR3 has 13 residues. Germline V lookup: CDR1 SGHRS, CDR2 YFSETQ.

J is TRBJ1-1 and V is TRBV10-3; 8 bases map to TRBD1. J lost 3 bases, V lost 3 bases, and 0 bases had no gene match. The CDR3 length is 13 residues. Germline V gene sequence: CDR1 ENHRY, CDR2 SYGVKD. The DNA of the CDR3 is TGTGCCATCAGTGACAGGGGGCACACTGAAGCTTTCTTT. It yields the protein CAISDRGHTEAFF.

The gene calls are TRBV6-1 and TRBJ2-7; D is unclear. V was trimmed by 7 bases and J by 4 bases, leaving 8 bases between them. The CDR3 has 11 residues. CDR1 and CDR2 from the germline V gene are MNHNS and SASEGT. CDR3 coding DNA: TGTGCCAGCACGGACCTATACGAGCAGTACTTC. Its translation: CASTDLYEQYF.

The V call is TRBV19, the J call TRBJ2-1, with a weak D call TRBD2 (6 bases). From germline, CDR1 is LNHDA and CDR2 SQIVND (reference sequence). The V end lost 8 bases, the J end lost 2 bases, and 10 bases lay between the germline ends. The CDR3 length is 13 residues. The CDR3 protein is CASRETPYNEQFF. The CDR3, as DNA: TGTGCCAGTCGGGAGACTCCCTACAATGAGCAGTTCTTC. Filled out from reference TRBV19 and TRBJ2-1, the complete variable domain reads DGGITQSPKYLFRKEGQNVTLSCEQNLNHDAMYWYRQDPGQGLRLIYYSQIVNDFQKGDIAEGYSVSREKKESFPLTVTSAQKNPTAFYLCASRETPYNEQFFGPGTRLTVL.

This clone was recorded only once. The chain uses TRBV7-9 and TRBJ2-1; TRBD2 agrees at 15 bases. The junction had 7 bases not matched to a gene; V was cut back by 5 bases and J by 8 bases. CDR1 is SEHNR and CDR2 is FQNEAQ in the germline V gene (reference sequence). CDR3 length: 16 residues. As DNA, the CDR3 is TGTGCCAGCAGCAGGGGACTAGCGGGAGGAGGCGATGAGCAGTTCTTC. Its translation is CASSRGLAGGGDEQFF.

V gene TRBV28 combines with J gene TRBJ1-2; 7 positions agree with TRBD1. V lost 5 bases, J lost 6 bases, and 15 bases stayed unmatched. The CDR3 runs 16 residues. Germline V lookup: CDR1 MDHEN, CDR2 SYDVKM. Here the CDR3 reads CASSPGGRDRADGYTF. The CDR3 coding sequence is TGTGCCAGCAGTCCTGGGGGCCGGGACAGAGCGGATGGCTACACCTTC.

The chain joins TRBV7-9 to TRBJ1-1; no definite D call. The germline V gene encodes CDR1 SEHNR and CDR2 FQNEAQ (reference sequence). The CDR3 is 13 amino acids. Between the trimmed V and J ends, which lost 3 bases and 0 bases, there was a span of 5 bases. The DNA for the CDR3 is TGTGCCAGCAGCTTCTCCGTGAACACTGAAGCTTTCTTT. Its protein product is CASSFSVNTEAFF.

Points on this clone: Other DNA sequences in this sample translate to the same CDR3. The rearrangement joins TRBV28 to TRBJ2-7; weak D call: TRBD1 (5 bases). This CDR3 region has 11 residues. The V end lost 4 bases, the J end lost 4 bases, and 5 bases lay between the germline ends. Germline CDR1 MDHEN, CDR2 SYDVKM. The CDR3 DNA reads TGTGCCAGCAGTTCAGGGTACGAGCAGTACTTC. It yields the protein CASSSGYEQYF.

The gene calls are TRBV19 and TRBJ1-2; D gene uncertain. Germline V gene lookup returns CDR1 LNHDA and CDR2 SQIVND (reference sequence). The V and J ends lost 7 bases and 4 bases respectively, with 16 bases between them. CDR3 length equals 14 residues. CDR3 DNA: TGTGCCAGTATGGGCACCGGGTTGGTCTATGGCTACACCTTC. This gives the protein CASMGTGLVYGYTF.

This clone was seen once. The chain recombines TRBV18 with TRBJ2-7; no clear D. The CDR3 loop spans 13 amino acids. V was shortened by 4 bases and J by 2 bases, with 9 bases between the two germline ends. CDR1 and CDR2 from the germline V gene are KGHSH and LQKENI. The CDR3 coding sequence is TGTGCCAGCTCACAGGGTGGGGCCTACGAGCAGTACTTC. Protein: CASSQGGAYEQYF. The whole variable domain, remainder taken from reference TRBV18 and TRBJ2-7, is NAGVMQNPRHLVRRRGQEARLRCSPMKGHSHVYWYRQLPEEGLKFMVYLQKENIIDESGMPKERFSAEFPKEGPSILRIQQVVRGDSAAYFCASSQGGAYEQYFGPGTRLTVT.

CDR3 in DNA: TGTGCCAGCAGCCCCGGACAGCCCGGAGGCGAGCAGTACTTC. Its translation: CASSPGQPGGEQYF. The chain is built from TRBV7-6 and TRBJ2-7, with a tentative D call TRBD1 (6 bases). Germline values: CDR1 SGHVS, CDR2 FNYEAQ. The CDR3 is 14 amino acids. V was clipped by 5 bases and J by 6 bases, with 17 bases between them.

The V and J genes are TRBV21-1 and TRBJ1-4; the table names TRBD1, a call not compared with the DNA. TRBV21-1 is designated a pseudogene. The CDR3 extends over 19 amino acids. The CDR3 region is CASSKVGGQGSSTNEKLFF. In nucleotides, the CDR3 is TGTGCCAGCAGCAAAGTGGGAGGACAGGGGTCTTCAACTAATGAAAAACTGTTTTTT.

V gene TRBV28 combines with J gene TRBJ1-5; 7 nucleotides match TRBD1. V trimming: 4 bases; J trimming: 2 bases; junction bases outside the gene matches: 2. Germline loops: CDR1 MDHEN, CDR2 SYDVKM. CDR3 length equals 14 residues. The DNA for the CDR3 is TGTGCCAGCAGTTCCGACAGGGGCAATCAGCCCCAGCATTTT. This sequence encodes CASSSDRGNQPQHF.